A single sample is the source of the 28 T cell receptor beta chains below, sequenced in a study of post-analysis software for immune sequencing data. Study results and limitations: Among 4 or 5 TRBV segments more frequent in patients than controls were TRBV5-6, TRBV5-1 and TRBV20-1.

Researchers reported that TCR beta cDNA libraries carried unique molecular identifiers. One entry per CDR3 protein, called by TCRdb with MiXCR from the PCR reads. This sample yields some 500,000 distinct CDR3 sequences, of which roughly 46% are seen a single time; around an eighth belongs to the top ten. These receptors are not linked to any known antigen. Sequencing input: blood. All receptors derive from a girl between 10 and 17 years old with multiple sclerosis.

This rearrangement joins TRBV4-1 to TRBJ1-2; 7 bases are shared with TRBD1. The germline V gene has CDR1 MGHRA and CDR2 YSYEKL. This CDR3 comprises 15 residues. Trimming at V came to 3 bases and at J to 4 bases, leaving 8 bases not matched to a gene. DNA for the CDR3: TGCGCCAGCAGCCATCCGGGACAGCCGATCTATGGCTACACCTTC. Its translation: CASSHPGQPIYGYTF.

As concerns this clonotype: The junction departs from germline at one end; a sequencing error may be responsible. The J gene is TRBJ2-3, the V gene TRBV7-6; 7 bases match TRBD1. There are 15 residues in the CDR3. From germline, CDR1 is SGHVS and CDR2 FNYEAQ. CDR3 nucleotide sequence: TGTGCCAGCAGCTCCGACAGGGTCAGGACAGGTACGCAGTATTTT. Protein: CASSSDRVRTGTQYF.

V usage is TRBV5-6 and J usage is TRBJ1-5; D gene uncertain. CDR3 length: 14 amino acids. Germline lookup yields CDR1 SGHDT and CDR2 YYEEEE. Trimming removed 4 bases at V and 3 bases at J, with 11 bases between. The DNA of the CDR3 is TGTGCCAGCAGCCCCAGAAACCTCAATCAGCCCCAGCATTTT. As protein: CASSPRNLNQPQHF.

The V gene is TRBV3-1, the J gene TRBJ2-7; D call uncertain. The CDR3 sequence is 15 residues long. V lost 0 bases and J 6 bases, leaving 15 bases between the germline ends. Looked up from germline, CDR1 is LGHDT and CDR2 is YNNKEL (reference sequence). This CDR3 reads CASSQDRVLGLEQYF. The CDR3 coding sequence is TGTGCCAGCAGCCAAGATCGAGTCCTGGGCCTCGAGCAGTACTTC.

This sequence joins TRBV19 and TRBJ1-5, with unresolved D. V was trimmed by 3 bases and J by 7 bases, leaving 16 bases between them. CDR1 and CDR2 (germline): LNHDA, SQIVND (reference sequence). The CDR3 is made up of 15 amino acids. The CDR3 nucleotides read TGTGCCAGTAGTATGGATATAAGGGTGGGACAGCCCCAGCATTTT. Translated: CASSMDIRVGQPQHF.

The J gene is TRBJ1-1, the V gene TRBV3-1, with D perhaps matching TRBD1 (5 bases). V was clipped by 0 bases and J by 11 bases, with 13 bases between them. The germline gives CDR1 LGHDT, CDR2 YNNKEL (reference sequence). This CDR3 comprises 13 residues. The CDR3 DNA reads TGTGCCAGCAGCCAAGAACCGGGGGAGGATGCTTTCTTT. Protein product: CASSQEPGEDAFF.

V gene TRBV4-3 combines with J gene TRBJ1-2; D gene ambiguous. Germline V gene data show CDR1 as LGHNA and CDR2 as YSLEER. This CDR3 comprises 13 residues. V lost 8 bases to trimming and J lost 2 bases, with 12 bases between them. The CDR3 DNA is TGCGCCAGCGGATTGGGGATCAACTATGGCTACACCTTC. The encoded protein is CASGLGINYGYTF.

The chain recombines TRBV29-1 with TRBJ2-5, with a possible D match to TRBD2 (5 bases). The germline V and J ends were trimmed by 4 bases and 5 bases, with 23 bases remaining between them. The CDR3 is made up of 16 amino acids. Looked up from germline, CDR1 is SQVTM and CDR2 is ANQGSEA. The CDR3 DNA is TGCAGCGTTGCCGGGGTTAGAATTTTATCGGGGGAGACCCAGTACTTC. The encoded protein is CSVAGVRILSGETQYF.

The chain employs TRBV12-3 or TRBV12-4 and TRBJ2-7; 7 bases map to TRBD1. Trimming cost V 7 bases and J 6 bases; bases outside gene matches: 6. The length of the CDR3 is 12 residues. In nucleotides, the CDR3 is TGTGCCAGCACCCAGGCAGGGGGCGAGCAGTACTTC. The encoded protein is CASTQAGGEQYF.

DNA for the CDR3: TGTGCCACCAGCAGAACCGTGAATCCTTTCCATGAGCAGTTCTTC. It yields the protein CATSRTVNPFHEQFF. V gene TRBV15 combines with J gene TRBJ2-1; D not resolved. Trimming removed 2 bases at V and 8 bases at J, with 16 bases between. This CDR3 comprises 15 residues. Looked up from germline, CDR1 is LNHNV and CDR2 is YYDKDF (reference sequence).

Only a few counts were recorded for this clonotype. This chain links TRBV20-1 with TRBJ1-1; 7 bases match TRBD1. Germline V lookup: CDR1 DFQATT, CDR2 SNEGSKA (reference sequence). With 6 bases clipped from V and 1 base from J, the junction kept 2 bases outside the gene matches. The CDR3 totals 12 residues. CDR3 in amino acids: CSAGDRNTEAFF. DNA for the CDR3: TGCAGTGCGGGGGACAGGAACACTGAAGCTTTCTTT.

The genes are TRBV28 and TRBJ2-7; D is perhaps TRBD1 or TRBD2 (7 bases each). CDR1 MDHEN and CDR2 SYDVKM come from the germline V gene. CDR3 length equals 14 residues. Trimming left V 8 bases short and J 4 bases short, with 18 bases between. CDR3 protein: CASREAGGRYEQYF. The CDR3, as DNA: TGTGCCAGCCGGGAGGCAGGGGGACGGTACGAGCAGTACTTC.

In its sample, this clonotype was seen a few times. The CDR3 is CASSRGDEQYF. DNA of the CDR3: TGTGCCAGCAGCCGGGGGGACGAGCAGTACTTC. This chain joins TRBV6-5 and TRBJ2-7, with 7 bases identical to TRBD2. The length of the CDR3 is 11 residues. Germline V gives CDR1 MNHEY, CDR2 SVGAGI. J was trimmed by 5 bases and V by 6 bases; bases with no gene match: 1.

The chain links TRBV5-1 to TRBJ1-1; D perhaps matches TRBD1 (6 bases). Trimming shortened V by 3 bases and J by 0 bases, and 12 bases separated the two germline ends. This CDR3 is built from 15 residues. Germline V gives CDR1 SGHRS, CDR2 YFSETQ. The CDR3 is CASSSAGAMNTEAFF. The CDR3, as DNA: TGCGCCAGCAGCTCAGCAGGGGCCATGAACACTGAAGCTTTCTTT. Full variable domain (remainder filled in from reference TRBV5-1 and TRBJ1-1): KAGVTQTPRYLIKTRGQQVTLSCSPISGHRSVSWYQQTPGQGLQFLFEYFSETQRNKGNFPGRFSGRQFSNSRSEMNVSTLELGDSALYLCASSSAGAMNTEAFFGQGTRLTVV.

This chain uses TRBV7-3 with TRBJ2-5; 9 bases agree with TRBD2. Looked up from germline, CDR1 is SGHTA and CDR2 is FQGTGA. The CDR3 runs 14 residues. V shed 5 bases and J 7 bases; nucleotides not matched to a gene: 8. CDR3 DNA sequence: TGTGCCAGCAGCCCGGGACTAGCCGTTCCGACCCAGTACTTC. Protein: CASSPGLAVPTQYF.

The sample holds a few counts of this clonotype. The chain carries TRBV5-5 and TRBJ2-5; D unclear. Trimming left V 1 base short and J 4 bases short, with 11 bases between. Per germline, CDR1 SGHKS and CDR2 YYEKEE (reference sequence). The CDR3 contains 14 residues. Here the CDR3 reads CASSLFSARETQYF. The CDR3 DNA reads TGTGCCAGCAGCTTGTTCTCGGCCCGAGAGACCCAGTACTTC.

This clonotype was detected many times. This chain links TRBV6-5 with TRBJ2-3, with 8 bases fitting TRBD1. The CDR3 extends over 16 amino acids. The germline CDR1 and CDR2 sequences are MNHEY and SVGAGI. The V and J ends lost 5 bases and 4 bases, in that order; junction bases with no gene match: 11. CDR3 protein: CASSTWTGPVADTQYF. The CDR3 DNA reads as TGTGCCAGCAGTACCTGGACAGGGCCGGTTGCAGATACGCAGTATTTT.

This clonotype was seen more than once but under ten times. CDR3 in amino acids: CAWSPTGNEQFF. In nucleotides, the CDR3 is TGTGCCTGGAGTCCGACAGGGAACGAGCAGTTCTTC. The chain has TRBV30 and TRBJ2-1; 7 bases are shared with TRBD1. The V and J ends lost 2 bases and 10 bases, in that order; junction bases with no gene match: 5. The CDR3 spans 12 residues. Germline V gene sequence: CDR1 GTSNPN, CDR2 SVGIG (reference sequence).

The chain is built from TRBV27 and TRBJ2-1; 9 nucleotides match TRBD2. The V gene end was trimmed by 7 bases and the J gene end by 1 base; junction bases not matched to a gene: 2. Germline CDR1 and CDR2: MNHEY and SMNVEV (reference sequence). The CDR3 has 14 residues. DNA of the CDR3: TGTGCCAGCAAGACTAGCGGATCCTACAATGAGCAGTTCTTC. Its translation: CASKTSGSYNEQFF.

The chain joins TRBV6-5 to TRBJ2-1, with 9 bases matching TRBD2. Trimming removed 2 bases from V and 9 bases from J; junction bases left unmatched: 8. CDR3 length: 15 residues. CDR1 is MNHEY and CDR2 is SVGAGI in the germline V gene. The CDR3 DNA reads TGTGCCAGCAGTTACGGAGTAGCGGGAGTGACTGAGCAGTTCTTC. As protein: CASSYGVAGVTEQFF.

CDR3: CASTHRYESQETQYF. In nucleotides, the CDR3 is TGTGCCAGCACCCACCGTTATGAATCCCAAGAGACCCAGTACTTC. The rearrangement joins TRBV5-5 to TRBJ2-5, with D unresolved. V was clipped by 6 bases and J by 1 base, with 16 bases between them. Germline assignment: CDR1 SGHKS and CDR2 YYEKEE (reference sequence). The CDR3 extends over 15 amino acids.

The chain joins TRBV6-2 or TRBV6-3 to TRBJ2-1; D gene unclear. The CDR3 is made up of 11 amino acids. The germline V and J ends were trimmed by 4 bases and 8 bases, with 6 bases remaining between them. The germline CDR1 and CDR2 sequences are MNHEY and SVGEGT. CDR3 DNA: TGTGCCAGCAGTTCCGTGGATGAGCAGTTCTTC. Its protein is CASSSVDEQFF.

This clonotype has more than one count but fewer than ten. The chain is built from TRBV29-1 and TRBJ2-1; 7 bases agree with TRBD1. This CDR3 spans 14 amino acids. V lost 5 bases and J lost 4; bases outside the gene matches: 8. Germline V gene sequence: CDR1 SQVTM, CDR2 ANQGSEA. CDR3 sequence: CSVYPGQTYNEQFF. The DNA for the CDR3 is TGCAGCGTTTACCCGGGACAGACTTACAATGAGCAGTTCTTC.

The chain links TRBV20-1 to TRBJ1-5, with D uncertain. Germline V gives CDR1 DFQATT, CDR2 SNEGSKA (reference sequence). Trimming took off 3 bases at V and 3 bases at J, with 9 bases between the two ends. This CDR3 region has 13 residues. CDR3 in DNA: TGCAGTGCTAGTGGCACCAACAATCAGCCCCAGCATTTT. Protein sequence: CSASGTNNQPQHF.

This clonotype was seen many times. The V and J genes are TRBV12-3 or TRBV12-4 and TRBJ2-7; perhaps TRBD1 as D (6 bases). The V and J ends lost 4 bases and 5 bases respectively, with 12 bases between them. The CDR3 is 13 amino acids. In DNA form, the CDR3 reads TGTGCCAGCAGTTCCAGGGGATTTGACGAGCAGTACTTC. Translating it yields CASSSRGFDEQYF.

This rearrangement joins TRBV20-1 to TRBJ2-1; 7 positions match TRBD1. V lost 1 base to trimming and J lost 4 bases; unmatched junction nucleotides: 4. In germline, CDR1 is DFQATT, CDR2 SNEGSKA (reference sequence). The CDR3 sequence is 14 residues long. CDR3: CSARGQGVYNEQFF. DNA for the CDR3: TGCAGTGCTAGAGGTCAGGGGGTTTACAATGAGCAGTTCTTC.

This rearrangement joins TRBV12-5 to TRBJ2-3; no definite D call. Germline loops: CDR1 LGHNT, CDR2 FRNRAP. Trimming took 1 base from V and 2 from J, leaving 4 bases between them. The CDR3 extends over 13 amino acids. The CDR3 DNA reads TGTGCTAGTGGTTTGGGACACACAGATACGCAGTATTTT. It encodes CASGLGHTDTQYF.

This clonotype was seen only a few times. The V call is TRBV29-1, the J call TRBJ2-7; 10 nucleotides align to TRBD1. The last part of the DNA fits TRBJ2-5 better; the J call may be wrong. The CDR3 sequence is 15 residues long. The germline V gene has CDR1 SQVTM and CDR2 ANQGSEA. The CDR3 loop reads CSVPTGGGFRETQYF. For the CDR3, the DNA is TGCAGCGTCCCGACAGGGGGCGGTTTTAGAGAGACCCAGTACTTC.